Below, 19 T cell receptor beta chains from the same sample are listed, as sequenced in a study of neurological immune-mediated disorders. One entry per CDR3 protein results from TCRdb running MiXCR on the 5' RACE reads. In the table there are around 55,000 distinct CDR3 sequences, 4% of which are singletons. Sequenced material: CD4+ T cells from blood. Receptors were obtained from a woman aged 40 to 49 with multiple sclerosis.

This clonotype was counted ten times or more. This chain connects TRBV7-6 to TRBJ2-7; a weak D match, TRBD1 (6 bases). The CDR3 totals 16 residues. Trimming shortened V by 0 bases and J by 2 bases, and 14 bases separated the two germline ends. Germline lookup yields CDR1 SGHVS and CDR2 FNYEAQ. CDR3 in DNA: TGTGCCAGCAGCTTAGCGCGTGGTCAGGGGCCCTACGAGCAGTACTTC. It specifies CASSLARGQGPYEQYF.

Ten or more counts support this clonotype. The rearrangement joins TRBV5-1 to TRBJ2-2; 7 bases are a match to TRBD1. The CDR3 is 16 amino acids. CDR1 and CDR2 (germline): SGHRS, YFSETQ. Unmatched junction bases numbered 2, after V lost 0 bases and J lost 0 bases. As DNA, the CDR3 is TGCGCCAGCAGCTTGGGGCAGGGGGCGAACACCGGGGAGCTGTTTTTT. The encoded protein is CASSLGQGANTGELFF.

There are many counts of this clonotype. V and J are TRBV6-4 and TRBJ2-3, with TRBD2 matching over 9 bases. This CDR3 has 16 residues. Germline values: CDR1 MRHNA, CDR2 SNTAGT. The trim removed 1 base at V and 0 bases at J, leaving 2 bases unmatched. In DNA, the CDR3 is TGTGCCAGCAGTGACTTAGCGGGGGCTAGCACAGATACGCAGTATTTT. Amino acid sequence: CASSDLAGASTDTQYF.

This clonotype was seen repeatedly, ten times or more. The V call is TRBV5-1, the J call TRBJ2-1; maybe TRBD1 (7 bases). The CDR3 extends over 14 amino acids. The V end lost 3 bases, the J end lost 2 bases, and 9 bases lay between the germline ends. Per the germline V gene, CDR1 is SGHRS and CDR2 is YFSETQ. CDR3 protein: CASSSGGPYNEQFF. CDR3 nucleotides: TGCGCCAGCAGCTCAGGGGGGCCCTACAATGAGCAGTTCTTC.

The sample holds many counts of this clonotype. V is TRBV6-1 and J is TRBJ1-5; TRBD1 aligns across 7 bases. Per the germline V gene, CDR1 is MNHNS and CDR2 is SASEGT. This CDR3 spans 20 amino acids. V shed 0 bases and J 4 bases; nucleotides not matched to a gene: 18. CDR3 residues: CASSEAQLWTGSTGNQPQHF. The CDR3 DNA reads TGTGCCAGCAGTGAAGCCCAGTTGTGGACAGGCTCGACAGGTAATCAGCCCCAGCATTTT.

In this sample, this clonotype turned up many times. The chain employs TRBV5-1 and TRBJ2-4, with a weak D call TRBD1 (6 bases). Deletions cut 0 bases from V and 5 bases from J, with 9 bases between. Looked up from germline, CDR1 is SGHRS and CDR2 is YFSETQ. CDR3 length equals 14 residues. In nucleotides, the CDR3 is TGCGCCAGCAGCTTGGGTGGACAGCAAAACATTCAGTACTTC. Translation gives CASSLGGQQNIQYF.

This clonotype was seen many times. This chain links TRBV12-3 or TRBV12-4 with TRBJ2-7; no definite D call. The CDR3 length is 13 residues. Deletions cut 3 bases from V and 2 bases from J, with 8 bases between. Here the CDR3 reads CASSFKGTYEQYF. The CDR3 nucleotides read TGTGCCAGCAGTTTCAAGGGAACCTACGAGCAGTACTTC.

This clonotype was counted ten times or more. The J gene is TRBJ2-7, the V gene TRBV6-5, with D possibly being TRBD2 (6 bases). The CDR3 runs to 12 residues. V was shortened by 7 bases and J by 9 bases, with 16 bases between the two germline ends. CDR1 and CDR2 from the germline V gene are MNHEY and SVGAGI. This CDR3 is CASTRGVGPQYF. In DNA form, the CDR3 reads TGTGCCAGCACCCGCGGGGTAGGGCCGCAGTACTTC.

This clonotype was picked up many times. V gene TRBV2 combines with J gene TRBJ2-1; TRBD2 matches 7 bases. The V and J ends lost 2 bases and 10 bases, in that order; junction bases with no gene match: 5. CDR1 is SNHLY, CDR2 FYNNEI, per germline. The CDR3 totals 13 residues. This CDR3 reads CASSEIQRGEQFF. In DNA form, the CDR3 reads TGTGCCAGCAGTGAAATCCAGCGGGGAGAGCAGTTCTTC.

This clonotype occurred many times. V is TRBV6-5 and J is TRBJ1-5, with a weak D call TRBD1 (5 bases). The CDR3 length is 15 residues. CDR1 and CDR2 from the germline V gene are MNHEY and SVGAGI. Trimming took off 6 bases at V and 3 bases at J, with 15 bases between the two ends. The CDR3 DNA reads TGTGCCAGCAGAGCCGGGACGGGGAACAATCAGCCCCAGCATTTT. This sequence encodes CASRAGTGNNQPQHF.

Many counts were recorded for this clonotype. The J gene is TRBJ1-3, the V gene TRBV5-1; D not certain. Germline V gene sequence: CDR1 SGHRS, CDR2 YFSETQ. The CDR3 runs to 15 residues. Trimming left V 0 bases short and J 0 bases short, with 7 bases between. CDR3 DNA: TGCGCCAGCAGCTTGGAATGGACCTCTGGAAACACCATATATTTT. Amino acids: CASSLEWTSGNTIYF. The full variable domain, in which reference TRBV5-1 and TRBJ1-3 provide the parts outside the CDR3, is KAGVTQTPRYLIKTRGQQVTLSCSPISGHRSVSWYQQTPGQGLQFLFEYFSETQRNKGNFPGRFSGRQFSNSRSEMNVSTLELGDSALYLCASSLEWTSGNTIYFGEGSWLTVV.

Many counts were recorded for this clonotype. This chain joins TRBV7-2 and TRBJ2-1, with a tentative D call TRBD1 (6 bases). The V and J ends lost 2 bases and 2 bases respectively, with 22 bases between them. The CDR3 runs to 19 residues. Germline V lookup: CDR1 SGHTA, CDR2 FQGNSA. The CDR3 DNA sequence: TGTGCCAGCAGCTTACCCCGACCCAGACAGGCAGAGGCCTACAATGAGCAGTTCTTC. Amino acid sequence: CASSLPRPRQAEAYNEQFF.

This clonotype was observed many times. CDR3: CAISEGRQSYGYTF. The CDR3 region has the DNA TGTGCCATCAGTGAGGGGAGACAAAGCTATGGCTACACCTTC. The chain uses TRBV10-3 and TRBJ1-2; no clear D gene. CDR1 is ENHRY and CDR2 is SYGVKD in the germline V gene. The V and J ends lost 2 bases and 4 bases respectively, with 11 bases between them. The CDR3 is made up of 14 amino acids.

This rearrangement joins TRBV20-1 to TRBJ1-6; maybe TRBD1 (5 bases). Germline V gives CDR1 DFQATT, CDR2 SNEGSKA (reference sequence). The V gene lost 3 bases and the J gene lost 10 bases, with 16 bases spanning the gap. The CDR3 extends over 14 amino acids. The CDR3 DNA follows: TGCAGTGCTAGTGCGGTCAGGGAGGGATCACCCCTCCACTTT. Translating gives CSASAVREGSPLHF.

This clonotype occurred many times. This chain links TRBV4-2 with TRBJ2-2; TRBD2 is a possible D gene (6 bases). The CDR3 length is 16 residues. From germline, CDR1 is LGHNA and CDR2 YNFKEQ. Trimming shortened V by 9 bases and J by 1 base, and 18 bases separated the two germline ends. This CDR3 is CASSWETSRNTGELFF. The CDR3 DNA reads as TGTGCCAGTTCCTGGGAGACTAGTCGGAACACCGGGGAGCTGTTTTTT.

This clonotype was observed at least ten times. The CDR3 DNA sequence: TGCGCCAGCACCATCGGACTATTGGCAGCCGATAATTCACCCCTCCACTTT. Its translation is CASTIGLLAADNSPLHF. The V gene is TRBV5-1, the J gene TRBJ1-6; D uncertain. Germline values: CDR1 SGHRS, CDR2 YFSETQ. Trimming left V 6 bases short and J 5 bases short, with 21 bases between. The CDR3 consists of 17 residues.

Ten or more counts support this clonotype. The CDR3, as DNA: TGCAGTGCCCTGCGGGGAAATAGCAATCAGCCCCAGCATTTT. This translates into CSALRGNSNQPQHF. This sequence joins TRBV20-1 and TRBJ1-5; D is unresolved. Germline lookup yields CDR1 DFQATT and CDR2 SNEGSKA (reference sequence). CDR3 size: 14 residues. Trimming removed 6 bases at V and 0 bases at J, with 12 bases between.

This clonotype occurred many times. This chain connects TRBV20-1 to TRBJ1-5; a possible D gene is TRBD1 (6 bases). Germline-derived CDR1 and CDR2 are DFQATT and SNEGSKA (reference sequence). CDR3 length: 15 amino acids. V lost 5 bases to trimming and J lost 1 base, with 15 bases between them. CDR3 coding DNA: TGCAGTGCTGGGGGCTCGGCCTCCAGCAATCAGCCCCAGCATTTT. Translation gives CSAGGSASSNQPQHF.

This clonotype has only a few counts. The chain couples TRBV29-1 to TRBJ1-1, with D unresolved. Trimming took off 7 bases at V and 5 bases at J, with 17 bases between the two ends. The germline gives CDR1 SQVTM, CDR2 ANQGSEA. The CDR3 is 13 residues long. CDR3 sequence: CSDLNDVGTEAFF. CDR3 nucleotides: TGCAGCGATCTGAACGATGTTGGAACTGAAGCTTTCTTT. The full variable domain, with the rest looked up from reference TRBV29-1 and TRBJ1-1, is SAVISQKPSRDICQRGTSLTIQCQVDSQVTMMFWYRQQPGQSLTLIATANQGSEATYESGFVIDKFPISRPNLTFSTLTVSNMSPEDSSIYLCSDLNDVGTEAFFGQGTRLTVV.